The 28 T cell receptor beta chains listed next were all sequenced from one sample in a study of shared T cell receptors in the human thymus. Here immunoSEQ multiplex PCR was the method, and the copy in TCRdb shows in-frame clones only, minus some. The table records some 640,000 clones, over 75% of them present only once. The same data also contributed to another study, on human thymus T cells.

Sequenced: thymocytes. These receptor sequences come from a boy less than two years old with a congenital heart defect.

The genes are TRBV30 and TRBJ1-6; D remains ambiguous. Trimming took 3 bases from V and 8 from J, leaving 8 bases between them. Germline CDR1 and CDR2: GTSNPN and SVGIG (reference sequence). This CDR3 is 12 amino acids long. This CDR3 reads CAWRIEHSPLHF. CDR3 sequence (DNA): TGTGCCTGGAGAATAGAACATTCACCCCTCCACTTT. Together with reference TRBV30 and TRBJ1-6, the CDR3 gives the full variable domain: SQTIHQWPATLVQPVGSPLSLECTVEGTSNPNLYWYRQAAGRGLQLLFYSVGIGQISSEVPQNLSASRPQDRQFILSSKKLLLSDSGFYLCAWRIEHSPLHFGNGTRLTVT.

The chain has TRBV29-1 and TRBJ2-5; TRBD1 matches at 7 bases. This CDR3 contains 14 residues. Trimming at V came to 1 base and at J to 2 bases, leaving 4 bases not matched to a gene. The V gene's germline CDR1 is SQVTM and CDR2 ANQGSEA. The CDR3 here is CSVEGGQAQETQYF. DNA for the CDR3: TGCAGCGTTGAAGGCGGACAGGCACAAGAGACCCAGTACTTC.

In DNA form, the CDR3 reads TGTGCCAGCAGTTCACCTAGCGGGAGAGGCTACGAGCAGTACTTC. Translation: CASSSPSGRGYEQYF. The rearrangement uses TRBV6-5 and TRBJ2-5, with TRBD2 matching over 10 bases. The end of the DNA fits TRBJ2-7 better, so the J call may be wrong. CDR1 MNHEY and CDR2 SVGAGI come from the germline V gene. The CDR3 is made up of 15 amino acids.

The chain joins TRBV7-6 to TRBJ2-7; 10 nucleotides align to TRBD2. The CDR3 is 14 residues long. J gave up 3 bases and V 5 bases, and 4 bases lay outside the gene matches. Germline lookup yields CDR1 SGHVS and CDR2 FNYEAQ. The CDR3 coding sequence is TGTGCCAGCAGCCCAGCGGGGGGGAACTACGAGCAGTACTTC. Protein product: CASSPAGGNYEQYF.

This sequence joins TRBV27 and TRBJ2-5, with 7 bases that match TRBD1. V trimming: 5 bases; J trimming: 4 bases; junction bases outside the gene matches: 13. Germline V CDR1 and CDR2: MNHEY, SMNVEV (reference sequence). This CDR3 is 16 amino acids long. CDR3 nucleotide sequence: TGTGCCAGCAGTCCCGGGACAGCAGCCACCCTAGAGACCCAGTACTTC. Amino acids: CASSPGTAATLETQYF.

This chain connects TRBV7-9 to TRBJ1-2, with D possibly being TRBD1 (5 bases). The V gene's germline CDR1 is SEHNR and CDR2 FQNEAQ (reference sequence). The CDR3 runs to 17 residues. The ends were cut back, 5 bases at V and 2 bases at J, with 21 bases in the middle. The CDR3 here is CASSETATDKGNYGYTF. CDR3 DNA sequence: TGTGCCAGCAGCGAAACGGCGACAGATAAAGGAAACTATGGCTACACCTTC. The full variable domain, rest sourced from reference TRBV7-9 and TRBJ1-2, is DTGVSQNPRHKITKRGQNVTFRCDPISEHNRLYWYRQTLGQGPEFLTYFQNEAQLEKSRLLSDRFSAERPKGSFSTLEIQRTEQGDSAMYLCASSETATDKGNYGYTFGSGTRLTVV.

This clone was recorded only once. The CDR3 is CASSARGMNTEAFF. CDR3 DNA sequence: TGTGCCAGCAGTGCCAGGGGGATGAACACTGAAGCTTTCTTT. This chain links TRBV6-5 with TRBJ1-1; 7 positions match TRBD1. J was trimmed by 0 bases and V by 5 bases; bases with no gene match: 3. Germline V gene lookup returns CDR1 MNHEY and CDR2 SVGAGI. The CDR3 consists of 14 residues.

Regarding this clone: Other DNA sequences of this sample code for an identical CDR3. This chain connects TRBV5-1 to TRBJ2-3, with TRBD1 identical over 7 bases. Per the germline V gene, CDR1 is SGHRS and CDR2 is YFSETQ. V trimming: 3 bases; J trimming: 4 bases; junction bases outside the gene matches: 8. CDR3 length: 15 amino acids. This CDR3 is CASSSQPQGADTQYF. The CDR3 region has the DNA TGCGCCAGCAGCTCGCAACCCCAGGGGGCAGATACGCAGTATTTT.

This chain connects TRBV27 to TRBJ2-7, with D possibly TRBD1 on 6 matching bases. Trimming removed 6 bases from V and 2 bases from J, with 17 bases in between. CDR1 and CDR2 (germline): MNHEY, SMNVEV (reference sequence). This CDR3 comprises 15 residues. CDR3 sequence reads: CASSPSEGVPYEQYF. Here the CDR3 DNA reads TGTGCCAGCAGCCCAAGCGAGGGGGTTCCCTACGAGCAGTACTTC.

Comments on this clone: Sequence at one end of the junction differs from germline and may be a read error. This specimen includes other DNA sequences encoding the same CDR3. The V and J genes are TRBV25-1 and TRBJ1-6; TRBD1 matches at 7 bases. Germline V gene data show CDR1 as MGHDK and CDR2 as SYGVNS. The CDR3 extends over 14 amino acids. CDR3 residues: CASSLGQTNSPLHF. The CDR3 DNA reads TGTGCCAGCAGCCTGGGACAGACCAATTCCCCCCTCCACTTT. Drawing the rest from reference TRBV25-1 and TRBJ1-6, the complete variable domain is EADIYQTPRYLVIGTGKKITLECSQTMGHDKMYWYQQDPGMELHLIHYSYGVNSTEKGDLSSESTVSRIRTEHFPLTLESARPSHTSQYLCASSLGQTNSPLHFGNGTRLTVT.

The V and J genes are TRBV5-1 and TRBJ2-2, with a possible D match to TRBD2 (6 bases). The CDR3 is 15 amino acids. The V and J ends lost 2 bases and 2 bases respectively, with 10 bases between them. CDR1 is SGHRS and CDR2 is YFSETQ in the germline V gene. CDR3 amino acids: CASSFQTSNTGELFF. CDR3 nucleotides: TGCGCCAGCAGCTTCCAGACTAGTAACACCGGGGAGCTGTTTTTT.

This chain connects TRBV10-3 to TRBJ2-7, with D possibly being TRBD2 (6 bases). CDR1 and CDR2 (germline): ENHRY, SYGVKD. V was cut by 4 bases and J by 1 base, with 8 bases left in between. The CDR3 has 13 residues. In DNA, the CDR3 is TGTGCCATCAGTGCAGGGACTTCCTACGAGCAGTACTTC. Its protein product is CAISAGTSYEQYF.

This sequence joins TRBV6-6 and TRBJ1-2, with D possibly TRBD1 on 6 matching bases. Trimming stripped 6 bases from V and 4 bases from J, with 21 bases between. The CDR3 consists of 16 residues. The germline gives CDR1 MNHNY, CDR2 SVGAGI (reference sequence). The CDR3 here is CASSPTRQDPFYGYTF. The CDR3 nucleotides are TGTGCCAGCAGCCCAACCCGACAGGATCCCTTCTATGGCTACACCTTC.

About this clone itself: One end of the junction is discordant with germline, which a read error may explain. J is TRBJ2-5 and V is TRBV9; 10 bases are shared with TRBD2. Germline V gene lookup returns CDR1 SGDLS and CDR2 YYNGEE. This CDR3 has 16 residues. For the CDR3, the DNA is TGTGCTAGCAGCGTAGAGGCTAGCGGGGGCCCAGAGACCCAGTACTTC. Protein: CASSVEASGGPETQYF.

The J gene is TRBJ2-2, the V gene TRBV6-6; possible D gene TRBD2, 7 bases. Germline V gene data show CDR1 as MNHNY and CDR2 as SVGAGI (reference sequence). Trimming took 7 bases from V and 2 from J, leaving 11 bases between them. The CDR3 has 14 amino acids. The CDR3 coding sequence is TGTGCCAGCATAACGGGGGGCAACACCGGGGAGCTGTTTTTT. Translated: CASITGGNTGELFF.

The V call is TRBV28, the J call TRBJ1-1; no clear D. V was cut by 5 bases and J by 1 base, with 20 bases left in between. The CDR3 has 17 residues. Germline lookup yields CDR1 MDHEN and CDR2 SYDVKM. The CDR3 loop is CASSPPTREASNTEAFF. In nucleotides, the CDR3 is TGTGCCAGCAGTCCCCCCACTCGGGAGGCCTCGAACACTGAAGCTTTCTTT. The full variable domain, rest sourced from reference TRBV28 and TRBJ1-1, is DVKVTQSSRYLVKRTGEKVFLECVQDMDHENMFWYRQDPGLGLRLIYFSYDVKMKEKGDIPEGYSVSREKKERFSLILESASTNQTSMYLCASSPPTREASNTEAFFGQGTRLTVV.

This clone was observed once. The chain employs TRBV5-6 and TRBJ2-1; 10 positions match TRBD2. The CDR3 has 15 amino acids. Germline trimming cut 2 bases from V and 6 bases from J; bases unmatched to any gene: 5. Germline CDR1 reads SGHDT; CDR2 reads YYEEEE. CDR3 loop: CASSLGLAGGNEQFF. The CDR3 DNA sequence: TGTGCCAGCAGCTTAGGTTTAGCGGGAGGCAATGAGCAGTTCTTC.

The rearrangement uses TRBV9 and TRBJ1-2, with TRBD1 as a possible D gene (5 bases). The ends were cut back, 2 bases at V and 7 bases at J, with 12 bases in the middle. The CDR3 contains 13 residues. The V gene's germline CDR1 is SGDLS and CDR2 YYNGEE. CDR3 DNA sequence: TGTGCCAGCAGCGTCGATAGGGACTTTGGCTACACCTTC. Protein product: CASSVDRDFGYTF.

This chain joins TRBV7-9 and TRBJ2-7; 12 nucleotides match TRBD2. The CDR3 contains 14 residues. Germline V gives CDR1 SEHNR, CDR2 FQNEAQ (reference sequence). V shed 5 bases and J 7 bases; nucleotides not matched to a gene: 6. CDR3 bases: TGTGCCAGCAGCCCGACTAGCGGGAGTTCGGAGCAGTACTTC. This sequence encodes CASSPTSGSSEQYF.

This chain links TRBV14 with TRBJ2-1, with a weak D call TRBD2 (5 bases). In germline, CDR1 is SGHDN, CDR2 FVKESK. The CDR3 extends over 13 amino acids. V lost 3 bases and J lost 9, with 12 bases in between. The CDR3 DNA reads as TGTGCCAGCAGCCAGGGAGTATCCGGTGAGCAGTTCTTC. Translating it yields CASSQGVSGEQFF.

The gene calls are TRBV30 and TRBJ1-4; D gene ambiguous. Trimming cost V 4 bases and J 8 bases, with 14 bases left between them. The CDR3 totals 13 residues. In germline, CDR1 is GTSNPN, CDR2 SVGIG (reference sequence). The CDR3 spells CAWNNRGLEKLFF. DNA of the CDR3: TGTGCCTGGAACAACAGAGGGTTAGAAAAACTGTTTTTT.

The chain uses TRBV4-1 and TRBJ2-1; 8 bases line up with TRBD2. In germline, CDR1 is MGHRA, CDR2 YSYEKL. The CDR3 runs to 18 residues. With 0 bases clipped from V and 2 bases from J, the junction kept 9 bases outside the gene matches. In DNA, the CDR3 is TGCGCCAGCAGCCAAGATCCGACACGGGGGGGCCCCTACAATGAGCAGTTCTTC. Protein product: CASSQDPTRGGPYNEQFF.

This clone was picked up one time. The genes are TRBV11-2 and TRBJ1-2; a weak D match, TRBD1 (6 bases). The ends were cut back, 4 bases at V and 2 bases at J, with 11 bases in the middle. The V gene's germline CDR1 is SGHAT and CDR2 FQNNGV. The CDR3 extends over 14 amino acids. The CDR3 is CASSYRDTNYGYTF. Written as DNA, the CDR3 is TGTGCCAGCAGCTACCGGGACACCAACTATGGCTACACCTTC.

The rearrangement uses TRBV28 and TRBJ2-7, with 9 bases matching TRBD2. CDR1 is MDHEN and CDR2 is SYDVKM in the germline V gene. There are 16 residues in the CDR3. With V trimmed by 5 bases and J by 4 bases, 12 bases remained unmatched. The CDR3 DNA reads as TGTGCCAGCAGTCATAGTTGGACTAGCGACCCGTACGAGCAGTACTTC. This translates into CASSHSWTSDPYEQYF.

The chain couples TRBV30 to TRBJ2-2, with a tentative D call TRBD1 (6 bases). V lost 4 bases and J lost 7, with 13 bases in between. The germline V gene has CDR1 GTSNPN and CDR2 SVGIG (reference sequence). This CDR3 comprises 13 residues. CDR3: CAWKWGRNGELFF. Here the CDR3 DNA reads TGTGCCTGGAAATGGGGGCGCAACGGGGAGCTGTTTTTT.

This clone was observed a single time. The chain combines TRBV6-1 with TRBJ1-2, with a possible D match to TRBD1 (5 bases). CDR1 and CDR2 from the germline V gene are MNHNS and SASEGT. CDR3 size: 12 residues. V lost 4 bases and J lost 8, with 11 bases in between. The CDR3 region has the DNA TGTGCCAGCAGTGGGGGCTCAGGAGGCTACACCTTC. Protein sequence: CASSGGSGGYTF.

The chain employs TRBV30 and TRBJ1-1, with 8 nucleotides matching TRBD1. Germline trimming cut 5 bases from V and 1 base from J; bases unmatched to any gene: 3. Germline V CDR1 and CDR2: GTSNPN, SVGIG (reference sequence). This CDR3 contains 13 residues. CDR3 protein: CAWARGPNTEAFF. CDR3 in DNA: TGTGCCTGGGCCAGGGGGCCGAACACTGAAGCTTTCTTT.

The chain joins TRBV18 to TRBJ1-5; D is unresolved. CDR1 and CDR2 from the germline V gene are KGHSH and LQKENI. The CDR3 runs to 16 residues. The V and J ends lost 2 bases and 6 bases respectively, with 17 bases between them. This chain's CDR3 is CASSPVHDGWAQPQHF. CDR3 in DNA: TGTGCCAGCTCACCAGTACATGACGGTTGGGCTCAGCCCCAGCATTTT. The full variable domain, rest sourced from reference TRBV18 and TRBJ1-5, is NAGVMQNPRHLVRRRGQEARLRCSPMKGHSHVYWYRQLPEEGLKFMVYLQKENIIDESGMPKERFSAEFPKEGPSILRIQQVVRGDSAAYFCASSPVHDGWAQPQHFGDGTRLSIL.